The clone carrying this T cell receptor (beta chain) was counted at least ten times. Its antigen is not identified. The CDR3 is 16 residues long. V shed 0 bases, J shed 4 bases, and the junction held 6 bases outside the gene matches. Germline lookup yields CDR1 SGHRS and CDR2 YFSETQ. The sample is drawn from a study of neurological immune-mediated disorders. Study-level findings and limits: CDR3 amino acid sequences found in expanded clones were never shared across subjects, suggesting private repertoires in all groups. HTLV-1-associated myelopathy had the most TCR clonal expansion, and multiple sclerosis had the least, less than healthy controls.

Time point reported: longitudinal time-point 1 (baseline). cDNA was made by 5'RACE with 10-nucleotide random UMIs. From 15-18 subjects, every sequencing run obtained over 170 million TCR-beta sequences. TCRdb reprocessed the 5' RACE reads with MiXCR, giving one entry per CDR3 protein. Here the sample spans about 71,000 distinct CDR3 sequences, roughly 13% being singletons. The V gene is TRBV5-1, the J gene TRBJ2-5; 10 nucleotides line up with TRBD1. This clonotype was sampled from a female donor with HTLV-1-associated myelopathy (HAM/TSP). Input material: PBMCs. The DNA for the CDR3 is TGCGCCAGCAGCTTGGAAGGGGACAGGGGTTTAGAGACCCAGTACTTC. Translation: CASSLEGDRGLETQYF.